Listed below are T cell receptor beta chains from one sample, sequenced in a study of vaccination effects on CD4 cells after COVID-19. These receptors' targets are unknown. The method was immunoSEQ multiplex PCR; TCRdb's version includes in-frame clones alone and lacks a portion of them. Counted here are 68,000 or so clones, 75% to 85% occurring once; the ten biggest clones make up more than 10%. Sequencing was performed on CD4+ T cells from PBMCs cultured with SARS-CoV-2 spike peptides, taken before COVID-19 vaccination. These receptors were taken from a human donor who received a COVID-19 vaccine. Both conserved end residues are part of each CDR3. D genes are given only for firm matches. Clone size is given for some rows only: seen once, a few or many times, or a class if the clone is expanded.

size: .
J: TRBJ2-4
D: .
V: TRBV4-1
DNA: TGCGCCAGCAGCCACCACCCCACAAGAGTCCTAGCCAAAAACATTCAGTACTTC
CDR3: CASSHHPTRVLAKNIQYF

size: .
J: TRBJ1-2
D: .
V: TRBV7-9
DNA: TGTGCCAGCAACAAACAGGGATCAGGTGGCTACACCTTC
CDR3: CASNKQGSGGYTF

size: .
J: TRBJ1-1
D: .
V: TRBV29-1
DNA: TGCAGCGTTGGTCACTACAGGGCGTCCACTGAAGCTTTCTTT
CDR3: CSVGHYRASTEAFF

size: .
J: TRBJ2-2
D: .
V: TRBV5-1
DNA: TGCGCCAGCAGCTTGGCTTCTTACACCGGGGAGCTGTTTTTT
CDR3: CASSLASYTGELFF

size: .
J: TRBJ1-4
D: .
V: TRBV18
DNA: TGTGCCAGCTCACCACCGAGTCGGGAGGCAAAACTGTTTTTT
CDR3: CASSPPSREAKLFF

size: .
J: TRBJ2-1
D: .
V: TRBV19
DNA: TGTGCCAGATGGAGGTTCTGCTACAATGAGCAGTTCTTC
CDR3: CARWRFCYNEQFF

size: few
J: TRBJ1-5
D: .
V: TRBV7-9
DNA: TGTGCCAGCAGCACAAAATCCGTAGATCAGCCCCAGCATTTT
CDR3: CASSTKSVDQPQHF

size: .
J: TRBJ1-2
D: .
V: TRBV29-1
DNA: TGCAGCGTTGTAAGAGGGGTGGGCGGCTACACCTTC
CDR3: CSVVRGVGGYTF

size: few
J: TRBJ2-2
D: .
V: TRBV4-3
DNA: TGCGCCAGCAGCCAAGATTTATCGCCGTTTGGAGACACCGGGGAGCTGTTTTTT
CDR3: CASSQDLSPFGDTGELFF

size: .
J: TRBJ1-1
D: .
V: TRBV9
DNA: TGTGCCAGCAGCCCCGACATGAACACTGAAGCTTTCTTT
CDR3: CASSPDMNTEAFF

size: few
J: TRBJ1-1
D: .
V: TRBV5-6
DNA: TGTGCCAGCAGCTTAACACGGAGGAGGGACACTGAAGCTTTCTTT
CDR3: CASSLTRRRDTEAFF

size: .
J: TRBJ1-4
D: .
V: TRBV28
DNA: TGTGCCAGCAGTTTGGGAGGGGGTTTAGCTAATGAAAAACTGTTTTTT
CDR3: CASSLGGGLANEKLFF